The 27 T cell receptor beta chains listed next were all sequenced from one sample in a study of regulatory T cells in long-lasting Graves disease. Time point given: newly diagnosed GD, antithyroid drugs for less than 3 months. There was RNA extracted from PBMCs, and the TCR library was made from it. The authors built TCR beta libraries using iRepertoire HTBI primers and Arm-PCR of CDR3 regions. In TCRdb, the multiplex PCR reads were re-called with MiXCR into one record per CDR3 protein. The sample has approximately 400,000 distinct CDR3 sequences, about 16% seen once. The starting material was peripheral blood mononuclear cells (PBMCs), obtained at new diagnosis, from a patient treated with antithyroid drugs. Receptors originate from a female donor with Graves disease.

The J gene is TRBJ2-7, the V gene TRBV20-1, with 11 positions matching TRBD2. The CDR3 covers 12 residues. CDR1 and CDR2 from the germline V gene are DFQATT and SNEGSKA (reference sequence). V shed 6 bases, J shed 10 bases, and the junction held 8 bases outside the gene matches. In DNA, the CDR3 is TGCAGTGCAGAGCTACTAGCGGGAGTCCAGTACTTC. Translated: CSAELLAGVQYF.

This clonotype was observed a single time. A read error may explain this, as a much larger clone is one base away. This chain links TRBV27 with TRBJ2-7; perhaps TRBD2 as D (7 bases). CDR1 is MNHEY, CDR2 SMNVEV, per germline (reference sequence). There are 14 residues in the CDR3. Trimming left V 5 bases short and J 6 bases short, with 17 bases between. The CDR3: CASSEAGGPGEQYF. Here the CDR3 DNA reads TGTGCCAGCAGTGAGGCCGGGGGGCCGGGCGAGCAGTACTTC.

There are many counts of this clonotype. The chain employs TRBV11-2 and TRBJ2-1, with 9 bases identical to TRBD2. This CDR3 spans 16 amino acids. The germline V gene encodes CDR1 SGHAT and CDR2 FQNNGV. V shed 6 bases, J shed 3 bases, and the junction held 9 bases outside the gene matches. The CDR3 loop reads CASRQIAGDLYNEQFF. CDR3 coding DNA: TGTGCCAGCAGACAAATAGCGGGGGACCTCTACAATGAGCAGTTCTTC.

This clonotype was seen ten or more times. A much larger clone is a single base away; this may be a read error. This chain connects TRBV16 to TRBJ1-1, with D hard to call. Per the germline V gene, CDR1 is KGHSY and CDR2 is FQNENV. The CDR3 totals 14 residues. In nucleotides, the CDR3 is TGTGCCAGCTGCCAATTGGTGCAGGTGGCGAAAGCTTTCTTT. This translates into CASCQLVQVAKAFF.

Of note for this clonotype: With a much larger clone just one base away, this may be a read error. The rearrangement joins TRBV7-3 to TRBJ2-6; D may be TRBD2 (7 bases). V was clipped by 2 bases and J by 0 bases, with 11 bases between them. The CDR3 totals 17 residues. Germline V lookup: CDR1 SGHTA, CDR2 FQGTGA. CDR3 DNA sequence: TGTGCCAGCAGCTTAGGGGGGGCATTCTCTGGGGCCAACGTCCTGACTTTC. Translation: CASSLGGAFSGANVLTF.

This clonotype appeared many times. This chain uses TRBV2 with TRBJ2-6; D gene uncertain. CDR3 length: 15 amino acids. V gave up 2 bases and J gave up 2 bases, with 7 bases separating them. Germline V gene sequence: CDR1 SNHLY, CDR2 FYNNEI. The chain's CDR3 is CASSEKWPGANVLTF. The CDR3 DNA reads TGTGCCAGCAGTGAAAAGTGGCCTGGGGCCAACGTCCTGACTTTC.

There are many counts of this clonotype. The chain carries TRBV28 and TRBJ2-3; TRBD2 agrees at 13 bases. From germline, CDR1 is MDHEN and CDR2 SYDVKM. J was trimmed by 6 bases and V by 6 bases; bases with no gene match: 18. CDR3 length: 19 amino acids. As DNA, the CDR3 is TGTGCCAGCAGCCCACCCCCCAACAGACTAGCGGGAGGCGGGGATACGCAGTATTTT. It yields the protein CASSPPPNRLAGGGDTQYF.

This clonotype came up many times. The chain recombines TRBV28 with TRBJ2-1, with a tentative D call TRBD2 (6 bases). Germline values: CDR1 MDHEN, CDR2 SYDVKM. The CDR3 has 11 amino acids. V lost 6 bases and J lost 12, with 12 bases in between. CDR3 nucleotides: TGTGCCAGCAGCCTAGCGTCTCCGCAGTTCTTC. Translation gives CASSLASPQFF.

This clonotype was detected many times. The chain recombines TRBV7-6 with TRBJ1-1; D gene ambiguous. V was trimmed by 7 bases and J by 1 base, leaving 10 bases between them. There are 13 residues in the CDR3. Germline V CDR1 and CDR2: SGHVS, FNYEAQ. The CDR3, as DNA: TGTGCCAGCATGGCAGGCTCGAACACTGAAGCTTTCTTT. Protein product: CASMAGSNTEAFF.

This clonotype turned up a few times. The CDR3, as DNA: TGTGCCAGCAGCAGGAAGTCTAGCGGGAGGGGAAGCACAGATACGCAGTATTTT. This encodes CASSRKSSGRGSTDTQYF. This rearrangement joins TRBV7-8 to TRBJ2-3; 12 bases map to TRBD2. V was pared by 5 bases and J by 0 bases, with 9 bases of the junction left unmatched. This CDR3 spans 18 amino acids. Germline V CDR1 and CDR2: SGHVS, FQNEAQ.

This clonotype was seen more than once but under ten times. It is likely a read error: a sequence one base away is far more abundant. The chain employs TRBV18 and TRBJ1-2; no definite D call. The CDR3 consists of 13 residues. Germline loops: CDR1 KGHSH, CDR2 LQKENI. CDR3 loop: CAGSPDGNYGYTF. CDR3 sequence (DNA): TGTGCCGGCTCACCAGACGGGAACTATGGCTACACCTTC.

This clonotype has ten or more counts. J is TRBJ2-1 and V is TRBV10-3, with 8 bases that match TRBD1. CDR1 is ENHRY and CDR2 is SYGVKD in the germline V gene. This CDR3 is built from 13 residues. The J segment lost 5 bases and the V segment lost 4 bases, leaving 1 base of the junction unmatched. In DNA form, the CDR3 reads TGTGCCATCAGTGGGACAGGGAACAATGAGCAGTTCTTC. This gives the protein CAISGTGNNEQFF.

This clonotype appeared many times. The chain couples TRBV27 to TRBJ1-1, with a tentative D call TRBD1 (6 bases). The CDR3 sequence is 13 residues long. The ends were cut back, 9 bases at V and 2 bases at J, with 13 bases in the middle. CDR1 MNHEY and CDR2 SMNVEV come from the germline V gene (reference sequence). This CDR3 reads CASFRTVNTEAFF. CDR3 DNA: TGTGCCAGTTTCCGGACAGTCAACACTGAAGCTTTCTTT.

This clonotype has ten or more counts. V is TRBV6-2 or TRBV6-3 and J is TRBJ1-2; 11 bases align to TRBD1. Germline V gene lookup returns CDR1 MNHEY and CDR2 SVGEGT. This CDR3 is built from 15 residues. Trimming removed 4 bases from V and 7 bases from J; junction bases left unmatched: 8. CDR3 in amino acids: CASSSGQGAHGGYTF. Here the CDR3 DNA reads TGTGCCAGCAGTTCCGGACAGGGGGCGCATGGTGGCTACACCTTC.

The chain links TRBV18 to TRBJ2-7, with D perhaps TRBD1 or TRBD2 (5 bases each). CDR1 is KGHSH, CDR2 LQKENI, per germline. Trimming cost V 5 bases and J 1 base, with 12 bases left between them. The CDR3 spans 14 residues. CDR3 nucleotide sequence: TGTGCCAGCTCAAACGAGGGGCTATCCTACGAGCAGTACTTC. Protein: CASSNEGLSYEQYF.

This clonotype was detected ten times or more. The chain has TRBV5-5 and TRBJ1-2; possible D gene TRBD1, 5 bases. The CDR3 has 13 residues. V lost 6 bases to trimming and J lost 8 bases, with 17 bases between them. CDR1 is SGHKS, CDR2 YYEKEE, per germline (reference sequence). The CDR3 reads CASTLGAGEGYTF. In DNA form, the CDR3 reads TGTGCCAGCACCCTCGGGGCCGGGGAAGGCTACACCTTC. The whole variable domain, remainder taken from reference TRBV5-5 and TRBJ1-2, is DAGVTQSPTHLIKTRGQQVTLRCSPISGHKSVSWYQQVLGQGPQFIFQYYEKEERGRGNFPDRFSARQFPNYSSELNVNALLLGDSALYLCASTLGAGEGYTFGSGTRLTVV.

The chain employs TRBV7-9 and TRBJ2-1, with 8 bases that match TRBD2. Trimming at V came to 1 base and at J to 5 bases, leaving 7 bases not matched to a gene. Germline V gene data show CDR1 as SEHNR and CDR2 as FQNEAQ (reference sequence). CDR3 size: 16 residues. In DNA, the CDR3 is TGTGCCAGCAGCTTAGGGTCACTAGCGGAAAACAATGAGCAGTTCTTC. As protein: CASSLGSLAENNEQFF.

The gene calls are TRBV6-7 and TRBJ1-5; D gene uncertain. TRBV6-7 is an open reading frame whose function is uncertain. V dropped 8 bases and J dropped 3 bases, with 14 bases sitting between them. The CDR3 extends over 14 amino acids. CDR3 coding DNA: TGTGCCAGCCGATTCATCGGGAACAATCAGCCCCAGCATTTT. It is translated as CASRFIGNNQPQHF.

In the case of this clonotype: A much larger clone differs by one base, so this may be a read error. The gene calls are TRBV28 and TRBJ2-6, with D perhaps TRBD1 or TRBD2 (5 bases each). Per germline, CDR1 MDHEN and CDR2 SYDVKM. CDR3 length: 15 residues. The CDR3 sequence is CASSGLFSGANILTF. The CDR3 DNA reads as TGTGCCAGCAGCGGACTGTTCTCTGGGGCCAACATCCTGACTTTC.

The chain has TRBV7-2 and TRBJ2-1, with D perhaps matching TRBD2 (7 bases). The germline V gene has CDR1 SGHTA and CDR2 FQGNSA. V was shortened by 5 bases and J by 9 bases, with 20 bases between the two germline ends. CDR3 length equals 15 residues. CDR3 protein: CASSPFGRGAGEQFF. As DNA, the CDR3 is TGTGCCAGCAGCCCATTTGGCCGGGGGGCCGGTGAGCAGTTCTTC.

In its sample, this clonotype was seen a few times. The chain is built from TRBV19 and TRBJ1-5, with 9 bases aligning to TRBD1. CDR1 and CDR2 (germline): LNHDA, SQIVND (reference sequence). Trimming removed 3 bases from V and 0 bases from J; junction bases left unmatched: 9. This CDR3 is 18 amino acids long. DNA of the CDR3: TGTGCCAGTAGTATCGGGCCGGGACAGGGCGGTAGCAATCAGCCCCAGCATTTT. It codes for CASSIGPGQGGSNQPQHF.

In its sample, this clonotype was seen many times. The V call is TRBV7-3, the J call TRBJ2-1; TRBD2 agrees at 7 bases. Germline-derived CDR1 and CDR2 are SGHTA and FQGTGA. The CDR3 consists of 16 residues. The junction had 16 bases not matched to a gene; V was cut back by 6 bases and J by 8 bases. CDR3 loop: CASSLSGLVGGDEQFF. CDR3 DNA sequence: TGTGCCAGCAGTCTCAGTGGACTAGTAGGAGGTGATGAGCAGTTCTTC.

This clonotype was observed many times. The chain has TRBV19 and TRBJ2-5; D perhaps matches TRBD1 (6 bases). CDR1 and CDR2 from the germline V gene are LNHDA and SQIVND (reference sequence). This CDR3 is 15 amino acids long. V gave up 4 bases and J gave up 4 bases, with 16 bases separating them. CDR3 amino acids: CASSTGTLDGETQYF. The CDR3 DNA is TGTGCCAGTAGTACCGGGACATTGGACGGAGAGACCCAGTACTTC.

About this clonotype: One junction end disagrees with the germline gene, perhaps due to a read error. The chain joins TRBV28 to TRBJ2-6; D is possibly TRBD1 (5 bases). The germline gives CDR1 MDHEN, CDR2 SYDVKM. The CDR3 runs 11 residues. The CDR3 DNA follows: TGTGCCAGCACTGGGGCCAACGTCCTGGCTTTC. Protein sequence: CASTGANVLAF. The full variable domain, with the rest looked up from reference TRBV28 and TRBJ2-6, is DVKVTQSSRYLVKRTGEKVFLECVQDMDHENMFWYRQDPGLGLRLIYFSYDVKMKEKGDIPEGYSVSREKKERFSLILESASTNQTSMYLCASTGANVLAFGAGSRLTVL.

This clonotype was detected ten times or more. This chain joins TRBV28 and TRBJ2-4, with D possibly TRBD2 on 5 matching bases. Germline CDR1 reads MDHEN; CDR2 reads SYDVKM. The CDR3 extends over 16 amino acids. The V gene lost 5 bases and the J gene lost 3 bases, with 17 bases spanning the gap. CDR3 in amino acids: CASSLTSGCGKNIQYF. CDR3 nucleotides: TGTGCCAGCAGTCTAACCAGCGGTTGTGGCAAAAACATTCAGTACTTC.

This clonotype was seen at least ten times. The chain recombines TRBV4-3 with TRBJ2-5; 8 bases match TRBD1. CDR1 and CDR2 (germline): LGHNA, YSLEER. The junction had 0 bases not matched to a gene; V was cut back by 3 bases and J by 3 bases. The CDR3 consists of 13 residues. CDR3 amino acids: CASSQDREETQYF. CDR3 in DNA: TGCGCCAGCAGCCAGGACAGGGAAGAGACCCAGTACTTC.

This clonotype was recorded at least ten times. The chain combines TRBV12-3 or TRBV12-4 with TRBJ1-5, with a weak D call TRBD1 (5 bases). The CDR3 has 16 amino acids. V gave up 1 base and J gave up 3 bases, with 13 bases separating them. The CDR3 nucleotides are TGTGCCAGCAGTTTAGGGCAGGGAGTATCCAATCAGCCCCAGCATTTT. As protein: CASSLGQGVSNQPQHF.